The clone carrying this TCR beta chain was found once. The data were produced by immunoSEQ multiplex PCR, yet TCRdb's version contains in-frame clones alone and is incomplete. Here the sample spans 2,500,000 or so clones, roughly 93% being singletons. The record originates from a study of shared clonotypes between healthy human individuals. V lost 6 bases to trimming and J lost 6 bases, with 13 bases between them. This CDR3 is built from 13 residues. Germline V gene sequence: CDR1 WNHNN, CDR2 SYGVQD (reference sequence). The donors, all of them Caucasian adults, lived in Nashville, Tennessee. The clonotype was recovered from a man aged 18-30 years in good health. Some clones in this sample may be carry-over from other donors' samples. The rearrangement links TRBV10-1 to TRBJ2-3, with D unresolved. The source material was naive CD4+ T cells from PBMCs. The sample's subset: CD45RA+ positively selected. CDR3: CASRKAPGDTQYF. The CDR3 DNA reads TGCGCCAGCAGGAAAGCCCCCGGGGATACGCAGTATTTT.